These 23 T cell receptor beta chains originate from one sample sequenced in a study of radiotherapy plus CTLA-4 blockade in lung cancer. Produced via immunoSEQ multiplex PCR; TCRdb's table is partial and in-frame only. The table has roughly 98,000 clones, 80% to 85% seen once; the top ten hold approximately 3.7%. This specimen consisted of peripheral blood, obtained from a patient treated with radiotherapy plus ipilimumab. The receptors derive from a human donor with non-small cell lung cancer who had a partial response to radiotherapy plus ipilimumab.

The rearrangement joins TRBV9 to TRBJ2-3; a weak D match, TRBD2 (5 bases). Per germline, CDR1 SGDLS and CDR2 YYNGEE. This CDR3 comprises 13 residues. Deletions cut 0 bases from V and 4 bases from J, with 6 bases between. The CDR3 reads CASSVGESDTQYF. CDR3 DNA sequence: TGTGCCAGCAGCGTAGGGGAGTCAGATACGCAGTATTTT.

J is TRBJ2-4 and V is TRBV2; 8 bases are a match to TRBD1. Germline CDR1 and CDR2: SNHLY and FYNNEI. This CDR3 is 16 amino acids long. The V segment lost 4 bases and the J segment 0 bases; nucleotides outside the gene matches: 5. CDR3 residues: CASSASGGLAKNIQYF. For the CDR3, the DNA is TGTGCCAGCAGTGCGTCAGGGGGCCTAGCCAAAAACATTCAGTACTTC.

This sequence joins TRBV5-1 and TRBJ2-5, with 7 bases fitting TRBD2. The CDR3 loop spans 15 amino acids. The trim removed 4 bases at V and 3 bases at J, leaving 9 bases unmatched. Germline loops: CDR1 SGHRS, CDR2 YFSETQ. CDR3 protein: CASSQSTAGEETQYF. The CDR3 region has the DNA TGCGCCAGCAGCCAATCCACCGCGGGAGAAGAGACCCAGTACTTC.

CDR3 sequence: CASSVVGGGTGELFF. CDR3 sequence (DNA): TGTGCCAGCAGCGTAGTAGGAGGTGGCACCGGGGAGCTGTTTTTT. The chain couples TRBV9 to TRBJ2-2; a weak D match, TRBD2 (5 bases). This CDR3 is built from 15 residues. Deletions cut 0 bases from V and 4 bases from J, with 10 bases between. CDR1 and CDR2 (germline): SGDLS, YYNGEE.

The chain is built from TRBV5-1 and TRBJ2-5, with TRBD1 identical over 7 bases. Germline V CDR1 and CDR2: SGHRS, YFSETQ. J gave up 1 base and V 3 bases, and 3 bases lay outside the gene matches. CDR3 length: 14 residues. CDR3 sequence (DNA): TGCGCCAGCAGCTGGGGGACAGCCCAAGAGACCCAGTACTTC. It translates to CASSWGTAQETQYF.

This clone was seen just once. V is TRBV7-8 and J is TRBJ2-3; 9 bases are shared with TRBD2. The CDR3 extends over 18 amino acids. Germline trimming cut 4 bases from V and 5 bases from J; bases unmatched to any gene: 16. The germline CDR1 and CDR2 sequences are SGHVS and FQNEAQ. The CDR3: CASSSGLAQTNPGDTQYF. Here the CDR3 DNA reads TGTGCCAGCAGCTCGGGACTAGCTCAAACCAACCCCGGAGATACGCAGTATTTT.

V gene TRBV10-3 combines with J gene TRBJ2-6; possibly TRBD2 for D (5 bases). Trimming took off 5 bases at V and 1 base at J, with 15 bases between the two ends. Germline V gene sequence: CDR1 ENHRY, CDR2 SYGVKD. The CDR3 is 17 amino acids. The CDR3 protein is CAISPGFVSSGANVLTF. The CDR3, as DNA: TGTGCCATCAGTCCGGGGTTCGTATCATCTGGGGCCAACGTCCTGACTTTC.

The genes are TRBV5-1 and TRBJ2-1, with 9 bases fitting TRBD2. The germline V gene has CDR1 SGHRS and CDR2 YFSETQ. There are 16 residues in the CDR3. The trim removed 0 bases at V and 0 bases at J, leaving 1 base unmatched. This CDR3 is CASSLVAGASYNEQFF. In nucleotides, the CDR3 is TGCGCCAGCAGCTTGGTAGCGGGGGCCTCCTACAATGAGCAGTTCTTC.

CDR3 coding DNA: TGTGCCAGCAGTTTACCCGGGACTAGCGGATACAATGAGCAGTTCTTC. Amino acids: CASSLPGTSGYNEQFF. The chain has TRBV27 and TRBJ2-1; 11 bases agree with TRBD2. V shed 2 bases and J 4 bases; nucleotides not matched to a gene: 4. There are 16 residues in the CDR3. Germline lookup yields CDR1 MNHEY and CDR2 SMNVEV (reference sequence).

The rearrangement links TRBV7-6 to TRBJ2-1; 7 bases match TRBD2. The germline V gene encodes CDR1 SGHVS and CDR2 FNYEAQ. The CDR3 runs to 16 residues. V lost 2 bases and J lost 4; bases outside the gene matches: 8. This CDR3 reads CASSLISEGGYNEQFF. As DNA, the CDR3 is TGTGCCAGCAGCTTAATCTCGGAGGGAGGGTACAATGAGCAGTTCTTC.

The CDR3 nucleotides are TGCGCCAGCAGCTCAGTGTCAATCCCAACAGATACGCAGTATTTT. Translation: CASSSVSIPTDTQYF. The chain joins TRBV5-1 to TRBJ2-3; D remains ambiguous. This CDR3 contains 15 residues. Germline-derived CDR1 and CDR2 are SGHRS and YFSETQ. V was trimmed by 3 bases and J by 3 bases, leaving 14 bases between them. The whole variable domain, remainder taken from reference TRBV5-1 and TRBJ2-3, is KAGVTQTPRYLIKTRGQQVTLSCSPISGHRSVSWYQQTPGQGLQFLFEYFSETQRNKGNFPGRFSGRQFSNSRSEMNVSTLELGDSALYLCASSSVSIPTDTQYFGPGTRLTVL.

CDR3 DNA sequence: TGTGCCAGCAGCTTGGACAGGGACACTGAAGCTTTCTTT. Translation: CASSLDRDTEAFF. The J gene is TRBJ1-1, the V gene TRBV5-6; TRBD1 is a possible D gene (6 bases). V was pared by 0 bases and J by 3 bases, with 6 bases between. CDR3 length: 13 residues. CDR1 is SGHDT, CDR2 YYEEEE, per germline.

The chain couples TRBV7-3 to TRBJ2-2; 9 bases line up with TRBD2. Per the germline V gene, CDR1 is SGHTA and CDR2 is FQGTGA. The CDR3 runs 16 residues. The junction had 10 bases not matched to a gene; V was cut back by 5 bases and J by 6 bases. In nucleotides, the CDR3 is TGTGCCAGCAGCCCCCAAGGAGCGGGAGGCGCCGGGGAGCTGTTTTTT. It encodes CASSPQGAGGAGELFF.

The chain couples TRBV7-9 to TRBJ2-3, with a possible D match to TRBD1 (5 bases). Per the germline V gene, CDR1 is SEHNR and CDR2 is FQNEAQ (reference sequence). The CDR3 spans 15 residues. V was trimmed by 5 bases and J by 2 bases, leaving 14 bases between them. As DNA, the CDR3 is TGTGCCAGCAGCGCCGATGGGGCCTTCACAGATACGCAGTATTTT. Translated: CASSADGAFTDTQYF.

The chain employs TRBV5-1 and TRBJ2-3; D perhaps matches TRBD2 (7 bases). In germline, CDR1 is SGHRS, CDR2 YFSETQ. The V end was cut by 4 bases, the J end by 0 bases, with 12 bases between. CDR3 length: 15 amino acids. Written as DNA, the CDR3 is TGCGCCAGCAGCGCCGGGGGGCGTAGCACAGATACGCAGTATTTT. Its protein product is CASSAGGRSTDTQYF.

V is TRBV11-2 and J is TRBJ2-7; D call uncertain. In germline, CDR1 is SGHAT, CDR2 FQNNGV. The CDR3 loop spans 12 amino acids. V gave up 8 bases and J gave up 0 bases, with 8 bases separating them. The CDR3, as DNA: TGTGCCAGCGCCAGGAACTCCTACGAGCAGTACTTC. It codes for CASARNSYEQYF.

The V gene is TRBV29-1, the J gene TRBJ1-1; no clear D gene. This CDR3 comprises 11 residues. Germline CDR1 is SQVTM and CDR2 is ANQGSEA. V shed 5 bases and J shed 1 base, with 5 bases lying between them. The CDR3 protein is CSVSGNTEAFF. The CDR3 DNA follows: TGCAGCGTTTCAGGGAACACTGAAGCTTTCTTT.

The chain employs TRBV18 and TRBJ1-5, with D perhaps matching TRBD1 (5 bases). Germline CDR1 reads KGHSH; CDR2 reads LQKENI. The ends were cut back, 2 bases at V and 6 bases at J, with 17 bases in the middle. This CDR3 region has 16 residues. The CDR3 coding sequence is TGTGCCAGCTCACCAGGGGCCGTTGGGGCCAGTCAGCCCCAGCATTTT. It codes for CASSPGAVGASQPQHF.

This rearrangement joins TRBV20-1 to TRBJ1-2; D might be TRBD1 (6 bases). Per the germline V gene, CDR1 is DFQATT and CDR2 is SNEGSKA (reference sequence). Trimming took off 6 bases at V and 7 bases at J, with 12 bases between the two ends. The CDR3 spans 11 residues. The CDR3 region has the DNA TGCAGTGCCGGTAGGGGGGGTGGCTACACCTTC. Protein sequence: CSAGRGGGYTF.

V and J are TRBV29-1 and TRBJ2-1; no definite D call. This CDR3 contains 12 residues. The V end lost 7 bases, the J end lost 10 bases, and 17 bases lay between the germline ends. Germline V gene data show CDR1 as SQVTM and CDR2 as ANQGSEA. For the CDR3, the DNA is TGCAGCGCCCTGGCTCCCCCACGAGAGCAGTTCTTC. This codes for CSALAPPREQFF.

This clone has only one observation. The rearrangement links TRBV7-9 to TRBJ1-1; 8 nucleotides align to TRBD1. The germline CDR1 and CDR2 sequences are SEHNR and FQNEAQ (reference sequence). The CDR3 is 14 residues long. Trimming at V came to 2 bases and at J to 10 bases, leaving 9 bases not matched to a gene. CDR3 residues: CASSLKGQGGRAFF. As DNA, the CDR3 is TGTGCCAGCAGCTTAAAAGGACAGGGTGGGAGAGCTTTCTTT.

This chain uses TRBV15 with TRBJ1-6, with 9 bases lining up with TRBD1. The CDR3 is made up of 15 amino acids. The V segment lost 2 bases and the J segment 7 bases; nucleotides outside the gene matches: 3. The germline gives CDR1 LNHNV, CDR2 YYDKDF (reference sequence). The CDR3 DNA reads TGTGCCACCAGCAGATCCGGACAGGGGAATTCACCCCTCCACTTT. Translated, it gives CATSRSGQGNSPLHF. The full variable domain, in which reference TRBV15 and TRBJ1-6 provide the parts outside the CDR3, is DAMVIQNPRYQVTQFGKPVTLSCSQTLNHNVMYWYQQKSSQAPKLLFHYYDKDFNNEADTPDNFQSRRPNTSFCFLDIRSPGLGDTAMYLCATSRSGQGNSPLHFGNGTRLTVT.

CDR3 protein: CASSQDWGQDYGYTF. In DNA, the CDR3 is TGCGCCAGCAGCCAAGATTGGGGGCAGGACTATGGCTACACCTTC. The chain is built from TRBV4-1 and TRBJ1-2; D perhaps matches TRBD1 (6 bases). CDR3 length: 15 amino acids. Germline V CDR1 and CDR2: MGHRA, YSYEKL. V was pared by 0 bases and J by 3 bases, with 11 bases between.